One sample yielded the 24 T cell receptor beta chains listed below, sequenced in a study of Ad26.COV2.S vaccination and SARS-CoV-2 variants. Treatment here: approximately 18 received Ad26.COV2.S at low or high dose, single or two shots; roughly five received placebo; per-sample allocation not given. Day 63 following the first vaccine or placebo injection was when the samples were taken. Sequencing was performed with immunoSEQ multiplex PCR; in TCRdb, only in-frame clones are kept and a portion is missing. Of about 500,000 clones in the sample, nearly 90% were seen once. The sequencing used peripheral blood, collected in a trial of Ad26.COV2.S vaccine versus placebo. The receptors were gathered from a person aged 18-60 years who received the Ad26.COV2.S COVID-19 vaccine or a placebo.

CDR3 loop: CASSKSFGKDEKLFF. The CDR3 region has the DNA TGTGCCAGCAGCAAGTCTTTTGGGAAGGATGAAAAACTGTTTTTT. The chain has TRBV5-6 and TRBJ1-4; D call uncertain. The V gene's germline CDR1 is SGHDT and CDR2 YYEEEE. Trimming took 4 bases from V and 6 from J, leaving 16 bases between them. There are 15 residues in the CDR3. Drawing the rest from reference TRBV5-6 and TRBJ1-4, the complete variable domain is DAGVTQSPTHLIKTRGQQVTLRCSPKSGHDTVSWYQQALGQGPQFIFQYYEEEERQRGNFPDRFSGHQFPNYSSELNVNALLLGDSALYLCASSKSFGKDEKLFFGSGTQLSVL.

This chain connects TRBV3-1 (or the pseudogene TRBV3-2) to TRBJ2-7; D possibly corresponds to TRBD1 (6 bases). Trimming left V 0 bases short and J 10 bases short, with 13 bases between. Germline V gives CDR1 LGHDT, CDR2 YNNKEL (reference sequence). The CDR3 consists of 13 residues. The CDR3 DNA is TGTGCCAGCAGCCAAGAGGGGACACCGAAACAGTACTTC. Encoded protein: CASSQEGTPKQYF.

This chain links TRBV10-3 with TRBJ2-2, with 12 bases lining up with TRBD2. There are 15 residues in the CDR3. The V and J ends lost 6 bases and 6 bases, in that order; junction bases with no gene match: 5. The germline V gene encodes CDR1 ENHRY and CDR2 SYGVKD. CDR3 DNA: TGTGCCATCAGGCCTAGCGGGGGGGCCTCCGGGGAGCTGTTTTTT. Translated, it gives CAIRPSGGASGELFF.

This chain joins TRBV27 and TRBJ2-3; possible D gene TRBD2, 6 bases. Germline CDR1 is MNHEY and CDR2 is SMNVEV (reference sequence). CDR3 length: 14 amino acids. With 3 bases removed from V and 0 bases from J, the gap between germline ends came to 7 bases. The CDR3 DNA is TGTGCCAGCAGTTTTAGCGGTAGCACAGATACGCAGTATTTT. Amino acid sequence: CASSFSGSTDTQYF.

The chain couples TRBV19 to TRBJ2-2; 10 bases fit TRBD1. Germline CDR1 LNHDA, CDR2 SQIVND (reference sequence). The V segment lost 3 bases and the J segment 2 bases; nucleotides outside the gene matches: 9. The CDR3 sequence is 18 residues long. CDR3 in amino acids: CASSIRRGTGDNTGELFF. CDR3 DNA: TGTGCCAGTAGTATCAGGAGGGGGACAGGGGACAACACCGGGGAGCTGTTTTTT.

CDR3 sequence (DNA): TGTGCCAGCAGTGAACAGGGGACAGGGAGCTCGGGTGAGCAGTACTTC. This gives the protein CASSEQGTGSSGEQYF. The chain employs TRBV6-1 and TRBJ2-7; 9 nucleotides line up with TRBD1. The CDR3 contains 16 residues. V gave up 2 bases and J gave up 7 bases; unmatched junction bases: 12. Germline-derived CDR1 and CDR2 are MNHNS and SASEGT.

The J gene is TRBJ1-6, the V gene TRBV5-4; unclear D gene. This CDR3 is 14 amino acids long. The V end was cut by 7 bases, the J end by 5 bases, with 13 bases between. Germline lookup yields CDR1 SGHNT and CDR2 YYREEE (reference sequence). This CDR3 reads CASRRTDHNSPLHF. The CDR3 DNA is TGTGCCAGCCGGAGGACGGACCATAATTCACCCCTCCACTTT.

This clone was seen a single time. The chain has TRBV5-1 and TRBJ1-5, with 8 bases lining up with TRBD1. The CDR3 is 17 amino acids. V was pared by 4 bases and J by 2 bases, with 11 bases of the junction left unmatched. Per the germline V gene, CDR1 is SGHRS and CDR2 is YFSETQ. DNA of the CDR3: TGCGCCAGCAGCGCCGGCCCGACAGGGGATGGCAATCAGCCCCAGCATTTT. Its protein product is CASSAGPTGDGNQPQHF. Looking up the rest from reference TRBV5-1 and TRBJ1-5 gives the full variable domain: KAGVTQTPRYLIKTRGQQVTLSCSPISGHRSVSWYQQTPGQGLQFLFEYFSETQRNKGNFPGRFSGRQFSNSRSEMNVSTLELGDSALYLCASSAGPTGDGNQPQHFGDGTRLSIL.

The rearrangement joins TRBV11-1 to TRBJ2-7, with 10 bases aligning to TRBD1. The V gene end was trimmed by 4 bases and the J gene end by 2 bases; junction bases not matched to a gene: 5. CDR1 is SGHAT and CDR2 is FQDESV in the germline V gene (reference sequence). The CDR3 runs to 15 residues. The CDR3 DNA is TGTGCCAGCAGCTATGCCGGGACAGGGGCCTACGAGCAGTACTTC. It yields the protein CASSYAGTGAYEQYF.

The chain combines TRBV27 with TRBJ1-5; 8 nucleotides match TRBD1. The length of the CDR3 is 14 residues. CDR1 and CDR2 (germline): MNHEY, SMNVEV (reference sequence). The J segment lost 2 bases and the V segment lost 5 bases, leaving 2 bases of the junction unmatched. The CDR3 spells CASSDRGGNQPQHF. Written as DNA, the CDR3 is TGTGCCAGCAGTGACAGGGGTGGCAATCAGCCCCAGCATTTT.

This clone was counted once. The chain couples TRBV18 to TRBJ2-1; D is perhaps TRBD2 (6 bases). With 3 bases removed from V and 4 bases from J, the gap between germline ends came to 16 bases. This CDR3 is built from 16 residues. The germline V gene has CDR1 KGHSH and CDR2 LQKENI. CDR3 nucleotides: TGTGCCAGCTCACCCCCAGACCTCGGGGGTTACAATGAGCAGTTCTTC. Translated: CASSPPDLGGYNEQFF.

A few counts support this clone. The V gene is TRBV7-9, the J gene TRBJ1-5, with a tentative D call TRBD1 (5 bases). Germline loops: CDR1 SEHNR, CDR2 FQNEAQ (reference sequence). The CDR3 spans 14 residues. The V gene lost 5 bases and the J gene lost 2 bases, with 10 bases spanning the gap. DNA of the CDR3: TGTGCCAGCAGCCCGGACACCGGCAATCAGCCCCAGCATTTT. Translating it yields CASSPDTGNQPQHF.

For this clone: Other DNA sequences within the sample encode an identical CDR3. The J gene is TRBJ2-1, the V gene TRBV6-2 or TRBV6-3; D gene ambiguous. The CDR3 length is 11 residues. CDR1 and CDR2 (germline): MNHEY, SVGEGT. Trimming stripped 4 bases from V and 3 bases from J, with 1 base between. The CDR3 DNA reads as TGTGCCAGCAGTTTCTACAATGAGCAGTTCTTC. Protein sequence: CASSFYNEQFF.

V is TRBV27 and J is TRBJ1-1, with D possibly matching TRBD1 (6 bases). There are 14 residues in the CDR3. Trimming shortened V by 2 bases and J by 5 bases, and 12 bases separated the two germline ends. Germline V gene data show CDR1 as MNHEY and CDR2 as SMNVEV (reference sequence). CDR3 nucleotides: TGTGCCAGCAGTTTAAGTCAAGGGGGAACTGAAGCTTTCTTT. Amino acids: CASSLSQGGTEAFF.

Details on this clone: Other DNA sequences of this sample code for an identical CDR3. The rearrangement uses TRBV27 and TRBJ1-1; D not resolved. CDR3 length: 13 amino acids. From germline, CDR1 is MNHEY and CDR2 SMNVEV (reference sequence). The ends were cut back, 1 base at V and 0 bases at J, with 3 bases in the middle. The CDR3 protein is CASSLLLNTEAFF. The CDR3, as DNA: TGTGCCAGCAGTTTATTATTGAACACTGAAGCTTTCTTT.

This sequence joins TRBV10-3 and TRBJ2-4; TRBD2 matches at 8 bases. Germline assignment: CDR1 ENHRY and CDR2 SYGVKD. The CDR3 extends over 16 amino acids. Germline trimming cut 3 bases from V and 1 base from J; bases unmatched to any gene: 5. CDR3 bases: TGTGCCATCAGTGACCCGGGGGGGCGGGCCAAAAACATTCAGTACTTC. It yields the protein CAISDPGGRAKNIQYF.

The chain links TRBV7-2 to TRBJ2-2; possibly TRBD2 for D (7 bases). Germline V lookup: CDR1 SGHTA, CDR2 FQGNSA. V lost 3 bases and J 6 bases, leaving 17 bases between the germline ends. This CDR3 has 16 amino acids. CDR3 sequence: CASSLGSGGWPGELFF. CDR3 in DNA: TGTGCCAGCAGCTTGGGTTCGGGGGGCTGGCCCGGGGAGCTGTTTTTT.

This chain links TRBV24-1 with TRBJ2-5; 9 bases fit TRBD2. CDR3 length equals 16 residues. Germline-derived CDR1 and CDR2 are KGHDR and SFDVKD. V dropped 5 bases and J dropped 5; count of bases not matched to a gene: 11. The chain's CDR3 is CATSVGSIAGVETQYF. CDR3 bases: TGTGCCACCAGTGTCGGTTCAATAGCGGGAGTGGAGACCCAGTACTTC.

This chain connects TRBV19 to TRBJ1-4, with D possibly TRBD1 on 6 matching bases. This CDR3 has 14 amino acids. V was cut by 6 bases and J by 5 bases, with 13 bases left in between. The germline V gene encodes CDR1 LNHDA and CDR2 SQIVND (reference sequence). The CDR3 is CASSPQGKNEKLFF. The CDR3 coding sequence is TGTGCCAGTAGCCCACAGGGCAAGAATGAAAAACTGTTTTTT.

The V and J genes are TRBV27 and TRBJ2-5; D gene unclear. There are 13 residues in the CDR3. Trimming took 3 bases from V and 4 from J, leaving 9 bases between them. The germline V gene has CDR1 MNHEY and CDR2 SMNVEV (reference sequence). The chain's CDR3 is CASSFTRSETQYF. In DNA, the CDR3 is TGTGCCAGCAGTTTTACGAGATCAGAGACCCAGTACTTC.

This sequence joins TRBV4-1 and TRBJ1-1, with a tentative D call TRBD1 (5 bases). CDR3 length: 18 residues. V lost 1 base to trimming and J lost 0 bases, with 18 bases between them. Looked up from germline, CDR1 is MGHRA and CDR2 is YSYEKL. DNA for the CDR3: TGCGCCAGCAGCCAAGCCCCCCCCCTCGGGGCTGTGAACACTGAAGCTTTCTTT. Translating gives CASSQAPPLGAVNTEAFF.

The V and J genes are TRBV6-5 and TRBJ1-2; 7 bases agree with TRBD1. The CDR3 runs to 15 residues. The V gene's germline CDR1 is MNHEY and CDR2 SVGAGI. V dropped 6 bases and J dropped 5; count of bases not matched to a gene: 12. The CDR3 DNA is TGTGCCAGCAGACGAGAGGACAGGCCTACTTATGGCTACACCTTC. Protein sequence: CASRREDRPTYGYTF.

The CDR3 DNA reads TGTGCCAGCAGCTTAGCCGGGAGACGCTCCTATAATTCACCCCTCCACTTT. Translation gives CASSLAGRRSYNSPLHF. The chain joins TRBV7-8 to TRBJ1-6; D is ambiguous. The CDR3 runs to 17 residues. The germline V gene has CDR1 SGHVS and CDR2 FQNEAQ. V lost 0 bases to trimming and J lost 0 bases, with 9 bases between them.

CDR3 protein: CAISESGTAFDGYTF. CDR3 nucleotides: TGTGCCATCAGTGAGTCGGGGACCGCCTTTGATGGCTACACCTTC. V and J are TRBV10-3 and TRBJ1-2; D possibly corresponds to TRBD1 (5 bases). V was pared by 0 bases and J by 6 bases, with 14 bases between. The germline CDR1 and CDR2 sequences are ENHRY and SYGVKD. CDR3 size: 15 residues.